The rows below give T cell receptor beta chains drawn from one sample of a study of blood T cell repertoires in COVID-19. Repertoires were generated with immunoSEQ multiplex PCR, while TCRdb's copy carries only in-frame clones and drops some. The sample has around 230,000 clones, 70% to 85% seen once. The sequenced sample consisted of peripheral blood. These receptor sequences come from a man between 40 and 49 years old who had recovered from COVID-19. CDR3s include the opening cysteine and the closing phenylalanine or tryptophan. Fields, in order: V gene, clone size, D gene, J gene, CDR3 DNA, CDR3 protein. The D gene is left open where the match is weak. Not all rows give a size; the values are once, few, many and, for expanded clones, a class.

V gene: TRBV3-1/TRBV3-2
clone size: NA
D gene: NA
J gene: TRBJ2-1
CDR3 DNA: TGTGCCAGCAGCCAAGTTTCCGGTGAGCAGTTCTTC
CDR3 protein: CASSQVSGEQFF

V gene: TRBV3-1/TRBV3-2
clone size: NA
D gene: NA
J gene: TRBJ2-3
CDR3 DNA: TGTGCCAGCAGCGAAACGGACTGGGACACAGATACGCAGTATTTT
CDR3 protein: CASSETDWDTDTQYF

V gene: TRBV11-2
clone size: once
D gene: NA
J gene: TRBJ1-2
CDR3 DNA: TGTGCCAGCAGCTCCCTGGCATACTATGGCTACACCTTC
CDR3 protein: CASSSLAYYGYTF

V gene: TRBV19
clone size: NA
D gene: NA
J gene: TRBJ2-5
CDR3 DNA: TGTGCCAGTAGTTCACCCCGGTGGGGCCTATTACAAGAGACCCAGTACTTC
CDR3 protein: CASSSPRWGLLQETQYF

V gene: TRBV5-1
clone size: NA
D gene: TRBD1
J gene: TRBJ1-1
CDR3 DNA: TGCGCCAGCAGAGACAGGGTAAACACTGAAGCTTTCTTT
CDR3 protein: CASRDRVNTEAFF

V gene: TRBV14
clone size: NA
D gene: NA
J gene: TRBJ2-5
CDR3 DNA: TGTGCCAGCAGCCAAGATTCTGGGTACTGGCGGCAAGAGACCCAGTACTTC
CDR3 protein: CASSQDSGYWRQETQYF

V gene: TRBV18
clone size: NA
D gene: TRBD1
J gene: TRBJ1-5
CDR3 DNA: TGTGCCAGCTCACCGGAGCAGACAGGGGGGGTGCAGCCCCAGCATTTT
CDR3 protein: CASSPEQTGGVQPQHF

V gene: TRBV5-5
clone size: NA
D gene: TRBD1
J gene: TRBJ1-6
CDR3 DNA: TGTGCCAGCAGCTTGGACCACAGGGGGCTGAGTTCACCCCTCCACTTT
CDR3 protein: CASSLDHRGLSSPLHF

V gene: TRBV7-2
clone size: NA
D gene: NA
J gene: TRBJ1-1
CDR3 DNA: TGTGCCAGCAGCTCCGGACAGAACACTGAAGCTTTCTTT
CDR3 protein: CASSSGQNTEAFF

V gene: TRBV3-1/TRBV3-2
clone size: NA
D gene: NA
J gene: TRBJ2-3
CDR3 DNA: TGTGCCAGCAGCCCCCAGTGGGAGGCTACGCAGTATTTT
CDR3 protein: CASSPQWEATQYF

V gene: TRBV4-3
clone size: NA
D gene: NA
J gene: TRBJ1-5
CDR3 DNA: TGCGCCAGCAGCCAGCAGGCGGGATGGCCCCAGCATTTT
CDR3 protein: CASSQQAGWPQHF

V gene: TRBV5-4
clone size: NA
D gene: TRBD2
J gene: TRBJ2-7
CDR3 DNA: TGTGCCAGCAGATTGGGACTAGCGGGAGATCTCGACGAGCAGTACTTC
CDR3 protein: CASRLGLAGDLDEQYF

V gene: TRBV2
clone size: NA
D gene: NA
J gene: TRBJ2-6
CDR3 DNA: TGTGCCAGCAGTGCTGGCCTCTCTGGGGCCAACGTCCTGACTTTC
CDR3 protein: CASSAGLSGANVLTF

V gene: TRBV30
clone size: once
D gene: NA
J gene: TRBJ1-2
CDR3 DNA: TGTGCCTGGAGTGCCGGAGGAGGCTACACCTTC
CDR3 protein: CAWSAGGGYTF

V gene: TRBV6-1
clone size: few
D gene: NA
J gene: TRBJ1-3
CDR3 DNA: TGTGCCAGCAGTGAATTGGGACACTCTGGAAACACCATATATTTT
CDR3 protein: CASSELGHSGNTIYF

V gene: TRBV27
clone size: NA
D gene: TRBD1
J gene: TRBJ2-7
CDR3 DNA: TGTGCCAGCAGTCCGTCGACAGGGGGATACTCCTACGAGCAGTACTTC
CDR3 protein: CASSPSTGGYSYEQYF

V gene: TRBV11-2
clone size: NA
D gene: NA
J gene: TRBJ2-6
CDR3 DNA: TGTGCCAGCAGCTCGGGGGACGGCTTGCTCGGGGCCAACGTCCTGACTTTC
CDR3 protein: CASSSGDGLLGANVLTF

V gene: TRBV27
clone size: NA
D gene: TRBD2
J gene: TRBJ2-1
CDR3 DNA: TGTGCCAGCAGTTCCCGAGCGGGGGTTTACAATGAGCAGTTCTTC
CDR3 protein: CASSSRAGVYNEQFF

V gene: TRBV5-1
clone size: NA
D gene: NA
J gene: TRBJ2-5
CDR3 DNA: TGCGCCAGCAGCCCGGTGGGGGGACCAGAGACCCAGTACTTC
CDR3 protein: CASSPVGGPETQYF

V gene: TRBV19
clone size: few
D gene: NA
J gene: TRBJ1-2
CDR3 DNA: TGTGCCAGTAGTATTGGTTCAGGCTATGGCTACACCTTC
CDR3 protein: CASSIGSGYGYTF

V gene: TRBV6-2/TRBV6-3
clone size: NA
D gene: NA
J gene: TRBJ2-2
CDR3 DNA: TGTGCCAGCAGTTGGCACGGGGAGCTGTTTTTT
CDR3 protein: CASSWHGELFF

V gene: TRBV10-2
clone size: NA
D gene: TRBD1
J gene: TRBJ1-1
CDR3 DNA: TGCGCCAGCAGGGGAGACAGGGGGGTCACTGAAGCTTTCTTT
CDR3 protein: CASRGDRGVTEAFF

V gene: TRBV5-1
clone size: NA
D gene: NA
J gene: TRBJ1-4
CDR3 DNA: TGCGCCAGCAGCTCGGCAACTAATGAAAAACTGTTTTTT
CDR3 protein: CASSSATNEKLFF

V gene: TRBV6-5
clone size: once
D gene: TRBD1
J gene: TRBJ1-2
CDR3 DNA: TGTGCCAGCAGTTCTCCGGGACAGAGTAACTATGGCTACACCTTC
CDR3 protein: CASSSPGQSNYGYTF

V gene: TRBV7-2
clone size: NA
D gene: NA
J gene: TRBJ2-7
CDR3 DNA: TGTGCCAGCAGAGACCGGAGAACAGGGACCTACGAGCAGTACTTC
CDR3 protein: CASRDRRTGTYEQYF

V gene: TRBV11-2
clone size: NA
D gene: TRBD1
J gene: TRBJ1-5
CDR3 DNA: TGTGCCAGCAGCTTTACAGGGGATAGCAATCAGCCCCAGCATTTT
CDR3 protein: CASSFTGDSNQPQHF

V gene: TRBV28
clone size: NA
D gene: TRBD1
J gene: TRBJ2-3
CDR3 DNA: TGTGCCAGCAGTTTATCCAGGACAGGGGCAGATACGCAGTATTTT
CDR3 protein: CASSLSRTGADTQYF

V gene: TRBV24-1
clone size: NA
D gene: NA
J gene: TRBJ2-2
CDR3 DNA: TGTGCCACCAGTGATTCGGGGGACACCGGGGAGCTGTTTTTT
CDR3 protein: CATSDSGDTGELFF

V gene: TRBV3-1/TRBV3-2
clone size: NA
D gene: NA
J gene: TRBJ2-3
CDR3 DNA: TGTGCCAGCAGCGGACAAAGAGATACGCAGTATTTT
CDR3 protein: CASSGQRDTQYF

V gene: TRBV6-5
clone size: once
D gene: NA
J gene: TRBJ2-7
CDR3 DNA: TGTGCCAGCAGTAGCGCCGGGACACTCTACGAGCAGTACTTC
CDR3 protein: CASSSAGTLYEQYF

V gene: TRBV18
clone size: NA
D gene: TRBD1
J gene: TRBJ1-2
CDR3 DNA: TGTGCCAGCTCACCACCGGGACAGAGAACAGCTAACTATGGCTACACCTTC
CDR3 protein: CASSPPGQRTANYGYTF

V gene: TRBV7-2
clone size: NA
D gene: NA
J gene: TRBJ2-1
CDR3 DNA: TGTGCCAGCAGCCCGTGGAAAGGGACTTTATACAATGAGCAGTTCTTC
CDR3 protein: CASSPWKGTLYNEQFF

V gene: TRBV2
clone size: few
D gene: TRBD1
J gene: TRBJ1-1
CDR3 DNA: TGTGCCAGCAGTCTACAGGGGGCGCATTCTGAAGCTTTCTTT
CDR3 protein: CASSLQGAHSEAFF

V gene: TRBV2
clone size: NA
D gene: TRBD1
J gene: TRBJ1-5
CDR3 DNA: TGTGCCAGCAGGGGTACAGGGGGCTGGCCCCAGCATTTT
CDR3 protein: CASRGTGGWPQHF

V gene: TRBV10-3
clone size: few
D gene: TRBD2
J gene: TRBJ2-2
CDR3 DNA: TGTGCCATCAGGGCCAGCGGGAGGGAAACCGGGGAGCTGTTTTTT
CDR3 protein: CAIRASGRETGELFF

V gene: TRBV21-1
clone size: NA
D gene: NA
J gene: TRBJ2-1
CDR3 DNA: TGTGCCAGCAGCCACAACCGTGGACTAGCGACCAACGGGGGCTCCTACAATGAGCAGTTCTTC
CDR3 protein: CASSHNRGLATNGGSYNEQFF

V gene: TRBV5-5
clone size: NA
D gene: NA
J gene: TRBJ2-5
CDR3 DNA: TGTGCCAGCAGCTTTTCAGGGGCAGAGACCCAGTACTTC
CDR3 protein: CASSFSGAETQYF

V gene: TRBV7-2
clone size: NA
D gene: NA
J gene: TRBJ2-7
CDR3 DNA: TGTGCCAGCAGCTGGGGACTCTCCTCCTACGAGCAGTACTTC
CDR3 protein: CASSWGLSSYEQYF

V gene: TRBV9
clone size: NA
D gene: NA
J gene: TRBJ1-2
CDR3 DNA: TGTGCCAGCAGCCCCATTTCTGGCTACACCTTC
CDR3 protein: CASSPISGYTF

V gene: TRBV12-3/TRBV12-4
clone size: NA
D gene: NA
J gene: TRBJ1-5
CDR3 DNA: TGTGCCAGCAGTCCCTGGGGCCAGCCCCAGCATTTT
CDR3 protein: CASSPWGQPQHF

V gene: TRBV6-5
clone size: once
D gene: NA
J gene: TRBJ1-4
CDR3 DNA: TGTGCCAGCAGTAACCGGGATAGTAATGAAAAACTGTTTTTT
CDR3 protein: CASSNRDSNEKLFF

V gene: TRBV28
clone size: NA
D gene: TRBD1
J gene: TRBJ1-4
CDR3 DNA: TGTGCCAGCATTGCCCCAGGGGGCAGTGAAAAACTGTTTTTT
CDR3 protein: CASIAPGGSEKLFF